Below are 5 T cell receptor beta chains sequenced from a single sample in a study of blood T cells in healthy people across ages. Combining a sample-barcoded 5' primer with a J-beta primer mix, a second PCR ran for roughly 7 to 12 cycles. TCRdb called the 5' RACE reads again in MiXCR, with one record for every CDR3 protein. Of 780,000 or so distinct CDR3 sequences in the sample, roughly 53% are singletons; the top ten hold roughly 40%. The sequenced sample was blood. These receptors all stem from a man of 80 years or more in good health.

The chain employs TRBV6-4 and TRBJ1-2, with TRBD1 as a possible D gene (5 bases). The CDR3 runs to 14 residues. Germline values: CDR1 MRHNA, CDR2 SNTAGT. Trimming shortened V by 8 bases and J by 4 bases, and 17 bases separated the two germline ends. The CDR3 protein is CASREYRDFYGYTF. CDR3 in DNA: TGTGCCAGCCGCGAGTACCGGGACTTCTATGGCTACACCTTC.

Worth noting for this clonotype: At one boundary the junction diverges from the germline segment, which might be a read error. The DNA for the CDR3 is TGTGCCAGCACCGGTCGGGACAGGGGGTACAATAAGCAGTTCTTC. Translated, it gives CASTGRDRGYNKQFF. The V and J genes are TRBV6-1 and TRBJ2-1, with 11 bases fitting TRBD1. Germline CDR1 reads MNHNS; CDR2 reads SASEGT. CDR3 length: 15 residues.

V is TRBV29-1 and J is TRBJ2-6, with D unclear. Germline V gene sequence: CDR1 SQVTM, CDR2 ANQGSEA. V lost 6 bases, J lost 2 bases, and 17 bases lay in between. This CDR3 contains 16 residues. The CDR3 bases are TGCAGCGTGACGGGCCAGTTGGGTCCTGGGGCCAACGTCCTGACTTTC. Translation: CSVTGQLGPGANVLTF.

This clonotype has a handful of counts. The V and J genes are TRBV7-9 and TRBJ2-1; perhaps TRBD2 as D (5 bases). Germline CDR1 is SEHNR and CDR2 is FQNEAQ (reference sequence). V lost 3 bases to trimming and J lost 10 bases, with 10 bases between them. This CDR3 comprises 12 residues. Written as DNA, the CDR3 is TGTGCCAGCAGCTTGCCTCAGCGGGAGCAGTTCTTC. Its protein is CASSLPQREQFF.

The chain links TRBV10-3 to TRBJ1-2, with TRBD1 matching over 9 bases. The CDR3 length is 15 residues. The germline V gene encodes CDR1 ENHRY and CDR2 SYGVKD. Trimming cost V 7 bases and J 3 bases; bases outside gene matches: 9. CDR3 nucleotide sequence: TGTGCCATCAACACCGGGACAGGGCAGGACTATGGCTACACCTTC. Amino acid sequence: CAINTGTGQDYGYTF.